This TCR beta chain appears in the sequencing data of a study of cytomegalovirus exposure and HLA in healthy donors. For the study at large: Earlier results showed 117 million unique TCR beta sequences derived from approximately 180 million T cells.

This CDR3 has 17 amino acids. CDR1 and CDR2 (germline): LGHNT, FRNRAP. V shed 1 base and J shed 5 bases, with 20 bases lying between them. With 60 Vbeta and 13 Jbeta primers, the PCR was carried out. Libraries were prepared by immunoSEQ multiplex PCR; TCRdb keeps only in-frame clonotypes and omits some of them. The sample data list 150,000 to 200,000 clones. The material sequenced was PBMCs. The J gene is TRBJ2-5, the V gene TRBV12-5; tentatively, D is TRBD1 (6 bases). This TCR came from a man aged 30-40 years in good health and CMV-seronegative. The DNA of the CDR3 is TGTGCTAGTGGTTTGGGATTATCACAGGGTAGGCGGGAGACCCAGTACTTC. Translation gives CASGLGLSQGRRETQYF.